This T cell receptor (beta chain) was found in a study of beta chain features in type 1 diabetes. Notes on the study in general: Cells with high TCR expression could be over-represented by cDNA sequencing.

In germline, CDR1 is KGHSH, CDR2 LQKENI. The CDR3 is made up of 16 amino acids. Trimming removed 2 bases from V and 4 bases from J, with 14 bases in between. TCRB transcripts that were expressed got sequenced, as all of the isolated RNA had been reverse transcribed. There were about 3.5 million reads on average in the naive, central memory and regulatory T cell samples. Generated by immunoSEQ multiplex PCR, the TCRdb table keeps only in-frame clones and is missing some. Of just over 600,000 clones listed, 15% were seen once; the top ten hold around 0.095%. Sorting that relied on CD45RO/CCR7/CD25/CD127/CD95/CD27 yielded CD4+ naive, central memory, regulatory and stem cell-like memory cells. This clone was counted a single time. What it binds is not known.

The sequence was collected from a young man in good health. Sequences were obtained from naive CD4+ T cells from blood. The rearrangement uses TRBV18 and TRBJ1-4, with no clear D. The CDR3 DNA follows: TGTGCCAGCTCACCAGGAAACACTCACCTTAATGAAAAACTGTTTTTT. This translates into CASSPGNTHLNEKLFF. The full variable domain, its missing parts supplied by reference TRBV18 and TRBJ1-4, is NAGVMQNPRHLVRRRGQEARLRCSPMKGHSHVYWYRQLPEEGLKFMVYLQKENIIDESGMPKERFSAEFPKEGPSILRIQQVVRGDSAAYFCASSPGNTHLNEKLFFGSGTQLSVL.